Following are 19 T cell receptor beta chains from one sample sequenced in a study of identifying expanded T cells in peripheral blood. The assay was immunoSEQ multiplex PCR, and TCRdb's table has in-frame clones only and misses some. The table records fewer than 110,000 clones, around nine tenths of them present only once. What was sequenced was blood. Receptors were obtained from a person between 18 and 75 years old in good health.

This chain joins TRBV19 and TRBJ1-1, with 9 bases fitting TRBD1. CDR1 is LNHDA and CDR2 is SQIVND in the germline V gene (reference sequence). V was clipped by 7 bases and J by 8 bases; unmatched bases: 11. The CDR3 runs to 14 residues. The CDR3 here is CASIRGQGGTEAFF. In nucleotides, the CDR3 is TGTGCCAGTATCCGGGGACAGGGAGGAACGGAAGCTTTCTTT.

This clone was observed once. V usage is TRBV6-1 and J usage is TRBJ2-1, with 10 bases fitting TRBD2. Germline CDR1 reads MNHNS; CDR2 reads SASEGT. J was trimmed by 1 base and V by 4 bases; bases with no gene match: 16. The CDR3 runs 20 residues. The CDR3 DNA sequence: TGTGCCAGCAGTGGCTTCACAGGGAGCGGGGGGGCCCGATCCTACAATGAGCAGTTCTTC. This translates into CASSGFTGSGGARSYNEQFF.

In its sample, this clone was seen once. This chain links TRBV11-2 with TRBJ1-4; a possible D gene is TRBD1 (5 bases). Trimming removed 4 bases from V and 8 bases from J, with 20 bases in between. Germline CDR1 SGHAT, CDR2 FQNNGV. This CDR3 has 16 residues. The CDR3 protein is CASSSLPGGEEEKLFF. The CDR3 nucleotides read TGTGCCAGCAGCTCCCTCCCGGGGGGGGAGGAGGAAAAACTGTTTTTT.

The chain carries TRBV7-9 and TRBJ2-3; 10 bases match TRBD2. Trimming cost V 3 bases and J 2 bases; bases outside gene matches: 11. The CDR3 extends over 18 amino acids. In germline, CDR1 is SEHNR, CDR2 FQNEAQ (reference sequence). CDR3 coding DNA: TGTGCCAGCAGCTTGGGAAGCGGGGGGGCCCAAATCACAGATACGCAGTATTTT. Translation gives CASSLGSGGAQITDTQYF.

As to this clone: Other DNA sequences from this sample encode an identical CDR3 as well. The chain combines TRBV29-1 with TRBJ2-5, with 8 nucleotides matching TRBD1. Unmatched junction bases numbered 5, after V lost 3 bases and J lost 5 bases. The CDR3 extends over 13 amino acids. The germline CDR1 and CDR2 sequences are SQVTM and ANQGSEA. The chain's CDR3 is CSVEAGGQETQYF. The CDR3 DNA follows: TGCAGCGTTGAGGCAGGGGGCCAGGAGACCCAGTACTTC.

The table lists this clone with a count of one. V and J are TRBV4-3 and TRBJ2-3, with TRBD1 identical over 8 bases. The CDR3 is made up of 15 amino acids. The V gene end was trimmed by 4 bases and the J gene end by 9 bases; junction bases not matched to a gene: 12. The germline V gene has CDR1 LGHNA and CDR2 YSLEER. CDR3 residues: CASSLDTLDRETQYF. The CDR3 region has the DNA TGCGCCAGCAGCCTCGATACCCTGGACAGGGAAACGCAGTATTTT.

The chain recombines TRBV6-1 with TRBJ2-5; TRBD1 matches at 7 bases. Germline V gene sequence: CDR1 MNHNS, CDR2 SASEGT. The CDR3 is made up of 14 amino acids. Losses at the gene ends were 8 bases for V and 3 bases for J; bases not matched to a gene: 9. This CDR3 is CASLTGDAKETQYF. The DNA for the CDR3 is TGTGCCAGCTTAACAGGGGACGCCAAAGAGACCCAGTACTTC.

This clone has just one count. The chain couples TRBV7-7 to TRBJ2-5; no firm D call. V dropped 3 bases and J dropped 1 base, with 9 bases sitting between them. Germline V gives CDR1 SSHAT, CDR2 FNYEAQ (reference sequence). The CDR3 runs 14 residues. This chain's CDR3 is CASSLTQVQETQYF. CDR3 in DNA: TGTGCCAGCAGCTTGACGCAGGTCCAAGAGACCCAGTACTTC.

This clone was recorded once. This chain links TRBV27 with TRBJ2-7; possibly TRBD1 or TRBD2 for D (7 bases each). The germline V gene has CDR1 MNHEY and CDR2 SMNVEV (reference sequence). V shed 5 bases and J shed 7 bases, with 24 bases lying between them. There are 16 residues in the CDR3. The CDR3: CASSLQRDRPSGEQYF. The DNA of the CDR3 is TGTGCCAGCAGTCTCCAGCGGGACAGACCCTCTGGGGAGCAGTACTTC.

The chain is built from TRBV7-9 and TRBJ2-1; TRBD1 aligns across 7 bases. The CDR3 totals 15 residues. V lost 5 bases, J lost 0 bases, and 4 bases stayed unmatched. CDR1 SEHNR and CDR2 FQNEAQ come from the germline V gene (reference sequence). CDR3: CASSLGQTSYNEQFF. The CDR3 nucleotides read TGTGCCAGCAGCCTGGGACAGACCTCCTACAATGAGCAGTTCTTC.

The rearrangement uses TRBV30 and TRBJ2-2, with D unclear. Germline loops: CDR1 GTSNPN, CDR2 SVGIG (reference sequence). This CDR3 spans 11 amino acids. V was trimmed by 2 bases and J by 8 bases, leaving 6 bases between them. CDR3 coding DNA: TGTGCCTGGAGTACGGTAGGGGAGCTGTTTTTT. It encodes CAWSTVGELFF.

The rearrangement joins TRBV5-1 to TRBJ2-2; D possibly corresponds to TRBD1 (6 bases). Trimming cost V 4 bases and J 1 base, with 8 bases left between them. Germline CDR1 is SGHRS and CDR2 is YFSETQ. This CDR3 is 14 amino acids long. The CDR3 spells CASSPGQNTGELFF. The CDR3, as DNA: TGCGCCAGCAGCCCGGGACAGAACACCGGGGAGCTGTTTTTT.

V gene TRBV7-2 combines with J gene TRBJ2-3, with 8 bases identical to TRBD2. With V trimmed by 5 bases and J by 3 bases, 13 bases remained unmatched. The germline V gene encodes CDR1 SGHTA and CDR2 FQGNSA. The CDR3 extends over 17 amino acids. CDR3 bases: TGTGCCAGCAGCCGAAGAACTAGCGGATTAGTGACAGATACGCAGTATTTT. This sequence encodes CASSRRTSGLVTDTQYF.

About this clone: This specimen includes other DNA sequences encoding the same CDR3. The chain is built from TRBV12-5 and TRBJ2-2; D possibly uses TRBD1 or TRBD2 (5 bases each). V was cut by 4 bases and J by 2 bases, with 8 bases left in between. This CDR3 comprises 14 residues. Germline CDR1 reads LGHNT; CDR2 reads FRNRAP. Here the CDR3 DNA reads TGTGCTAGTGGTTCCGGGGCAAACACCGGGGAGCTGTTTTTT. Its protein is CASGSGANTGELFF.

The CDR3 loop reads CASSPSPGLQNTIYF. The CDR3 bases are TGTGCCAGCAGCCCAAGCCCGGGACTTCAAAACACCATATATTTT. The J gene is TRBJ1-3, the V gene TRBV5-5, with D possibly TRBD1 on 5 matching bases. Germline values: CDR1 SGHKS, CDR2 YYEKEE (reference sequence). This CDR3 has 15 amino acids. Trimming removed 4 bases at V and 6 bases at J, with 17 bases between.

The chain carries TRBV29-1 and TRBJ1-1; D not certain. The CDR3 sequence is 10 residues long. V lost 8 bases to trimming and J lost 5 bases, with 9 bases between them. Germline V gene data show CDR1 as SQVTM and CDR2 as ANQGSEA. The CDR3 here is CSPGETEAFF. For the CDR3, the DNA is TGCAGCCCCGGGGAAACTGAAGCTTTCTTT. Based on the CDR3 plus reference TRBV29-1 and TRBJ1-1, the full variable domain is SAVISQKPSRDICQRGTSLTIQCQVDSQVTMMFWYRQQPGQSLTLIATANQGSEATYESGFVIDKFPISRPNLTFSTLTVSNMSPEDSSIYLCSPGETEAFFGQGTRLTVV.

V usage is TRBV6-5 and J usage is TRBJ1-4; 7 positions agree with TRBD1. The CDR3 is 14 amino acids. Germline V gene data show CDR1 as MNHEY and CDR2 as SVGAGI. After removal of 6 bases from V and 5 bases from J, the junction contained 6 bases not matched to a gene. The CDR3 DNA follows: TGTGCCAGCAGCTGGGGCAGGGGGAATGAAAAACTGTTTTTT. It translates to CASSWGRGNEKLFF.

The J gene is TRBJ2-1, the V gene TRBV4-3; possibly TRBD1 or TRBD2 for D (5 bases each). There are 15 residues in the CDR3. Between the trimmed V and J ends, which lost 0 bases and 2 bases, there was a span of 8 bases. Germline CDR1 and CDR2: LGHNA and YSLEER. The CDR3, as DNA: TGCGCCAGCAGCCAAGATGGGGGAACCTACAATGAGCAGTTCTTC. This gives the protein CASSQDGGTYNEQFF.

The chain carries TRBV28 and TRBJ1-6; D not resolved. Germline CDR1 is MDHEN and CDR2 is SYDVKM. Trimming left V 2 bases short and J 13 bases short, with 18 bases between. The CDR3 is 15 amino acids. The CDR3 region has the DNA TGTGCCAGCAGTTTACACCGGATACCACCTAGGCCCCTCCACTTT. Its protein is CASSLHRIPPRPLHF.